The 19 T cell receptor beta chains listed next were all sequenced from one sample in a study of shared clonotypes between healthy human individuals (TCRdb year 2020). Receptor libraries were prepared by the immunoSEQ multiplex PCR assay. TCRdb took this table from immuneACCESS and kept in-frame rearrangements with V and J called. Such tables lack part of the clones; where checked against another copy, unresolved V genes explain under half of the gap, and the rest is unexplained. A total of about 470,000 clones appear in this sample, roughly three quarters of them only once. Jointly, the top ten make up around 13% of the sample. The sequencing sample was made of PBMCs. These TCRs come from a woman in her thirties or forties in good health. Some clones in this sample may be carry-over from other donors' samples.

The chain carries TRBV19 and TRBJ2-3; D remains unclear. The CDR3 spans 17 residues. Trimming pared 4 bases from V and 1 base from J, leaving 18 bases between. CDR1 LNHDA and CDR2 SQIVND come from the germline V gene (reference sequence). CDR3 region: CASSTPGTRPGTDTQYF. The CDR3 nucleotides read TGTGCCAGTAGTACCCCGGGTACTCGCCCGGGCACAGATACGCAGTATTTT. Full variable domain (rest looked up from reference TRBV19 and TRBJ2-3): DGGITQSPKYLFRKEGQNVTLSCEQNLNHDAMYWYRQDPGQGLRLIYYSQIVNDFQKGDIAEGYSVSREKKESFPLTVTSAQKNPTAFYLCASSTPGTRPGTDTQYFGPGTRLTVL.

The CDR3 DNA reads TGTGCCAGCAGCTTAGTGTCGGGGTGGAATGAGCAGTTCTTC. Translated: CASSLVSGWNEQFF. V gene TRBV11-2 combines with J gene TRBJ2-1, with a possible D match to TRBD2 (5 bases). This CDR3 region has 14 residues. Trimming took 1 base from V and 7 from J, leaving 11 bases between them. Germline V gives CDR1 SGHAT, CDR2 FQNNGV.

The chain joins TRBV25-1 to TRBJ2-2; 9 bases are a match to TRBD1. The CDR3 covers 14 residues. Germline CDR1 and CDR2: MGHDK and SYGVNS. The junction had 6 bases not matched to a gene; V was cut back by 7 bases and J by 6 bases. CDR3 sequence (DNA): TGTGCCAGCACGGGGACAGGGTCGGCCGGGGAGCTGTTTTTT. Protein sequence: CASTGTGSAGELFF.

CDR3 in amino acids: CASSPGLAAINTGELFF. CDR3 sequence (DNA): TGCGCCAGCAGCCCGGGACTAGCGGCAATTAACACCGGGGAGCTGTTTTTT. The rearrangement links TRBV5-1 to TRBJ2-2; TRBD2 matches at 11 bases. The germline V gene encodes CDR1 SGHRS and CDR2 YFSETQ. After removal of 4 bases from V and 2 bases from J, the junction contained 7 bases not matched to a gene. The CDR3 consists of 17 residues.

V usage is TRBV19 and J usage is TRBJ1-4; D is uncertain. CDR3 size: 15 residues. In germline, CDR1 is LNHDA, CDR2 SQIVND (reference sequence). V lost 6 bases and J 0 bases, leaving 11 bases between the germline ends. The DNA for the CDR3 is TGTGCCAGTAGACCTAGACGGGCAACTAATGAAAAACTGTTTTTT. It specifies CASRPRRATNEKLFF.

Details on this clone: The junction departs from germline at one end; a sequencing error may be responsible. J is TRBJ2-5 and V is TRBV7-9; TRBD1 or TRBD2 may be the D gene (6 bases each). The CDR3 consists of 16 residues. CDR1 and CDR2 from the germline V gene are SEHNR and FQNEAQ (reference sequence). CDR3 nucleotide sequence: TGTGCCAGCGGCTTAGGAGGGGGACGAACGCAAGAGACCCAGTACTTC. Protein sequence: CASGLGGGRTQETQYF.

The chain links TRBV5-1 to TRBJ1-4; 9 nucleotides match TRBD1. The CDR3 has 14 amino acids. Trimming removed 5 bases from V and 8 bases from J; junction bases left unmatched: 7. The germline CDR1 and CDR2 sequences are SGHRS and YFSETQ. This CDR3 is CASRSGTGIEKLFF. CDR3 nucleotides: TGCGCCAGCAGATCCGGGACAGGGATCGAAAAACTGTTTTTT.

V usage is TRBV27 and J usage is TRBJ2-2; D uncertain. Looked up from germline, CDR1 is MNHEY and CDR2 is SMNVEV (reference sequence). The CDR3 totals 16 residues. The germline V and J ends were trimmed by 3 bases and 0 bases, with 11 bases remaining between them. CDR3 coding DNA: TGTGCCAGCAGTTTCCTTTCGGCCCCGAACACCGGGGAGCTGTTTTTT. Translated, it gives CASSFLSAPNTGELFF.

The chain couples TRBV10-3 to TRBJ2-5; tentative D call: TRBD2 (5 bases). Germline CDR1 ENHRY, CDR2 SYGVKD. This CDR3 region has 12 residues. V shed 4 bases and J shed 5 bases, with 8 bases lying between them. CDR3 DNA: TGTGCCATCAGTGTTACGGGGGAGACCCAGTACTTC. Protein: CAISVTGETQYF.

The DNA of the CDR3 is TGTGCCAGCAGTTCCCGGACAGGGATGGCACCCCTCCACTTT. Translated: CASSSRTGMAPLHF. The J gene is TRBJ1-6, the V gene TRBV27, with 8 bases aligning to TRBD1. V shed 4 bases and J 11 bases; nucleotides not matched to a gene: 7. The germline V gene has CDR1 MNHEY and CDR2 SMNVEV (reference sequence). The CDR3 is 14 amino acids.

J is TRBJ2-5 and V is TRBV30, with D maybe TRBD2 (5 bases). Trimming left V 2 bases short and J 5 bases short, with 9 bases between. Germline-derived CDR1 and CDR2 are GTSNPN and SVGIG (reference sequence). CDR3 length: 12 residues. The DNA of the CDR3 is TGTGCCTGGAGTCCCTCGGGGGAGACCCAGTACTTC. Translated: CAWSPSGETQYF.

The chain uses TRBV7-8 and TRBJ2-2, with 9 bases identical to TRBD1. V dropped 0 bases and J dropped 4; count of bases not matched to a gene: 3. Germline CDR1 is SGHVS and CDR2 is FQNEAQ. The CDR3 has 16 amino acids. The DNA for the CDR3 is TGTGCCAGCAGCTTAGCGGGGACAGGGCTCACCGGGGAGCTGTTTTTT. Translating gives CASSLAGTGLTGELFF.

The V and J genes are TRBV18 and TRBJ2-7; D gene uncertain. V lost 2 bases, J lost 0 bases, and 11 bases lay in between. Germline V gives CDR1 KGHSH, CDR2 LQKENI. The CDR3 contains 15 residues. The CDR3, as DNA: TGTGCCAGCTCACCAAGGGCTGGTAACTCCTACGAGCAGTACTTC. Encoded protein: CASSPRAGNSYEQYF.

This chain links TRBV12-1 with TRBJ2-1; the D segment call TRBD2 is taken from the table without a DNA check. TRBV12-1 counts as a pseudogene. This CDR3 spans 15 amino acids. Here the CDR3 reads CATNPRSGSYNEQFF. DNA for the CDR3: TGTGCCACCAACCCTAGGAGCGGGAGCTACAATGAGCAGTTCTTC.

This clone was observed a handful of times. Other DNA sequences from this sample encode an identical CDR3 as well. The gene calls are TRBV7-8 and TRBJ2-1, with TRBD1 matching 8 bases. The CDR3 totals 15 residues. CDR1 is SGHVS and CDR2 is FQNEAQ in the germline V gene. J lost 3 bases, V lost 5 bases, and 6 bases had no gene match. DNA of the CDR3: TGTGCCAGCAGCCCTTCCGGGACAGGCTACAATGAGCAGTTCTTC. It specifies CASSPSGTGYNEQFF.

The CDR3 nucleotides are TGTGCCAGCAGCCTCGACAGGGGGCCCACCGGGGAGCTGTTTTTT. Its translation: CASSLDRGPTGELFF. V usage is TRBV4-2 and J usage is TRBJ2-2, with 10 bases fitting TRBD1. Per germline, CDR1 LGHNA and CDR2 YNFKEQ. J was trimmed by 4 bases and V by 4 bases; bases with no gene match: 3. The CDR3 contains 15 residues.

The genes are TRBV14 and TRBJ2-2, with D tentatively TRBD2 (6 bases). Trimming removed 2 bases at V and 0 bases at J, with 10 bases between. This CDR3 is 16 amino acids long. CDR1 and CDR2 from the germline V gene are SGHDN and FVKESK. The CDR3 DNA follows: TGTGCCAGCAGCCAAAGACCGGGAGCGAACACCGGGGAGCTGTTTTTT. It is translated as CASSQRPGANTGELFF.

This rearrangement joins TRBV28 to TRBJ2-1, with 8 bases fitting TRBD2. Germline V gives CDR1 MDHEN, CDR2 SYDVKM. This CDR3 comprises 14 residues. V shed 10 bases, J shed 6 bases, and the junction held 11 bases outside the gene matches. The CDR3 is CATQRLAGVNEQFF. The DNA of the CDR3 is TGTGCCACCCAGCGGCTAGCGGGTGTCAATGAGCAGTTCTTC.

CDR3 sequence reads: CASISSTGELFF. The CDR3 bases are TGTGCCAGCATTTCCTCGACCGGGGAGCTGTTTTTT. V gene TRBV11-3 combines with J gene TRBJ2-2; D gene uncertain. CDR1 is SGHNT and CDR2 is YENEEA in the germline V gene. Trimming pared 7 bases from V and 5 bases from J, leaving 8 bases between. The CDR3 has 12 amino acids.